This T cell receptor beta chain is from a study of blood T cell repertoires in COVID-19. Study details: Samples taken during acute and convalescent COVID-19 were collected in the United States, Italy and Spain. Sample material is recorded as cDNA or gDNA derived from T cells, B-cell-depleted T cells, or PBMCs.

Per the authors' pipeline: The assay estimated nucleated cells by amplifying reference gene primers. Generated by immunoSEQ multiplex PCR, the TCRdb table keeps only in-frame clones and is missing some. The DNA was the basis for D and trimming; V, J and clone size are from that table. Of over 85,000 clones in the sample, around 83% were seen once. V gave up 1 base and J gave up 7 bases; unmatched junction bases: 4. CDR3 length equals 15 residues. The germline CDR1 and CDR2 sequences are MNHEY and SVGAGI. J is TRBJ2-1 and V is TRBV6-5, with TRBD1 identical over 10 bases. The sequenced sample consisted of peripheral blood. The receptor comes from a man in his 60s with acute or convalescent COVID-19. CDR3 coding DNA: TGTGCCAGCAGTTACTATAGGACAGGGGGTAATGAGCAGTTCTTC. Translating gives CASSYYRTGGNEQFF.